This T cell receptor beta chain was documented in a study of blood T cell repertoires in COVID-19. Clones were read by immunoSEQ multiplex PCR, and TCRdb kept only the in-frame ones, dropping some. The sample shows fewer than 150,000 clones, 75% to 90% of them seen only once. Participants spanned ages about 18 to 89 years and resided in 20 to 30 US areas. Which cohort a participant joined came from the clinical history participants gave. The CDR3 spans 18 residues. The V gene's germline CDR1 is SGDLS and CDR2 YYNGEE. V lost 4 bases, J lost 3 bases, and 8 bases stayed unmatched. The clonotype comes from a man younger than 40 who had recovered from COVID-19. The V gene is TRBV9, the J gene TRBJ2-1; 15 bases fit TRBD2. The sample consisted of PBMCs or T cells enriched from blood (not recorded which). CDR3 sequence (DNA): TGTGCCAGCAGCCCTCCGGGACTAGCGGGAGGAGGCTACAATGAGCAGTTCTTC. It encodes CASSPPGLAGGGYNEQFF.